A single sample gave rise to the 22 T cell receptor beta chains below, sequenced in a study of blood T cells in healthy people across ages. PCR was performed a second time for about 7 to 11 cycles using a sample-barcoded 5' primer and a J-beta primer mix. A single record per CDR3 protein comes from TCRdb applying MiXCR to the 5' RACE reads. Among just over 800,000 distinct CDR3 sequences listed, 55% to 65% were seen once. The sample taken for sequencing was blood. The receptors were sampled from a man between 25 and 39 years old in good health.

This chain joins TRBV7-6 and TRBJ2-3; 8 nucleotides align to TRBD2. The junction had 8 bases not matched to a gene; V was cut back by 5 bases and J by 4 bases. The CDR3 is 15 residues long. Germline assignment: CDR1 SGHVS and CDR2 FNYEAQ. The CDR3 is CASSPQLAAPDTQYF. DNA of the CDR3: TGTGCCAGCAGCCCCCAACTAGCGGCCCCAGATACGCAGTATTTT.

The chain couples TRBV15 to TRBJ2-1; 8 nucleotides align to TRBD2. The V segment lost 1 base and the J segment 1 base; nucleotides outside the gene matches: 3. Germline V gene lookup returns CDR1 LNHNV and CDR2 YYDKDF (reference sequence). The CDR3 has 16 amino acids. CDR3 residues: CATSRGSGMSYNEQFF. Written as DNA, the CDR3 is TGTGCCACCAGCAGAGGTAGCGGGATGTCCTACAATGAGCAGTTCTTC.

J is TRBJ2-4 and V is TRBV6-2 or TRBV6-3, with a tentative D call TRBD1 (6 bases). The J call is doubtful: the DNA matches TRBJ2-7 better. The V gene's germline CDR1 is MNHEY and CDR2 SVGEGT. The CDR3 extends over 17 amino acids. This CDR3 reads CASSRRPRSGAPYEQYF. The CDR3 DNA is TGTGCCAGCAGTCGACGCCCTAGGTCAGGGGCTCCCTACGAGCAGTACTTC.

In its sample, this clonotype was seen a few times. This chain uses TRBV7-2 with TRBJ2-6; D is tentatively TRBD1 or TRBD2 (5 bases each). Germline CDR1 SGHTA, CDR2 FQGNSA. CDR3 length equals 16 residues. V was pared by 2 bases and J by 2 bases, with 10 bases between. CDR3 coding DNA: TGTGCCAGCAGCTTATATCTGGGGGCTGGGGCCAACGTCCTGACTTTC. Translating it yields CASSLYLGAGANVLTF.

Points on this clonotype: The junction departs from the called germline gene at one end, perhaps through a read error. This chain links TRBV4-2 with TRBJ2-7, with TRBD1 matching over 9 bases. The CDR3 has 15 residues. Per germline, CDR1 LGHNA and CDR2 YNFKEQ. The CDR3 reads CASCQEGQGGHEQYF. DNA for the CDR3: TGTGCCAGCTGCCAGGAGGGACAGGGAGGGCACGAGCAGTACTTC.

The gene calls are TRBV5-1 and TRBJ2-6; D gene unclear. Per the germline V gene, CDR1 is SGHRS and CDR2 is YFSETQ. CDR3 length: 17 residues. Trimming took off 0 bases at V and 0 bases at J, with 10 bases between the two ends. CDR3 residues: CASSLDWLSSGANVLTF. In nucleotides, the CDR3 is TGCGCCAGCAGCTTGGATTGGCTAAGCTCTGGGGCCAACGTCCTGACTTTC.

The chain employs TRBV6-2 or TRBV6-3 and TRBJ2-1; TRBD2 agrees at 8 bases. Germline values: CDR1 MNHEY, CDR2 SVGEGT. J was trimmed by 6 bases and V by 7 bases; bases with no gene match: 11. CDR3 size: 15 residues. The CDR3 DNA follows: TGTGCCAGCACCAAAAATAGACTAGCGAGCAATGAGCAGTTCTTC. Its translation: CASTKNRLASNEQFF.

This clonotype came up many times. The chain uses TRBV7-2 and TRBJ2-7; TRBD1 agrees at 9 bases. The CDR3 loop spans 15 amino acids. Germline CDR1 and CDR2: SGHTA and FQGNSA. With V trimmed by 3 bases and J by 5 bases, 8 bases remained unmatched. DNA of the CDR3: TGTGCCAGCAGCTTCACACCACAGGGGGCGCACGAGCAGTACTTC. Protein: CASSFTPQGAHEQYF.

This clonotype was seen a single time. The chain couples TRBV11-1 to TRBJ2-5; no definite D call. There are 15 residues in the CDR3. The V end lost 3 bases, the J end lost 4 bases, and 15 bases lay between the germline ends. Germline lookup yields CDR1 SGHAT and CDR2 FQDESV (reference sequence). This CDR3 is CASSFSLSIGETQYF. The CDR3 nucleotides are TGTGCCAGCAGCTTTAGTCTATCTATCGGAGAGACCCAGTACTTC.

This clonotype was seen just once. The CDR3 DNA reads TGTGCCAGCAGCCAAGTTCGCGGGACAGGGGAAACCTACGAGCAGTACTTC. This gives the protein CASSQVRGTGETYEQYF. The chain uses TRBV4-2 and TRBJ2-7; 10 bases fit TRBD1. CDR1 LGHNA and CDR2 YNFKEQ come from the germline V gene. The CDR3 runs 17 residues. Unmatched junction bases numbered 8, after V lost 1 base and J lost 2 bases.

The sample holds a few counts of this clonotype. The chain uses TRBV9 and TRBJ1-6; 10 positions agree with TRBD1. J was trimmed by 7 bases and V by 4 bases; bases with no gene match: 5. The CDR3 sequence is 15 residues long. Germline CDR1 SGDLS, CDR2 YYNGEE. The CDR3 coding sequence is TGTGCCAGCAGCAGACAGGGGGCTAGGAATTCACCCCTCCACTTT. It specifies CASSRQGARNSPLHF.

This rearrangement joins TRBV27 to TRBJ2-3; no firm D call. The germline V gene has CDR1 MNHEY and CDR2 SMNVEV (reference sequence). Trimming stripped 7 bases from V and 3 bases from J, with 5 bases between. CDR3 size: 11 residues. The CDR3 bases are TGTGCCAGCATGAAAACAGATACGCAGTATTTT. Translation: CASMKTDTQYF.

A word on this clonotype: A read error may be the cause here, since a much bigger clone is one base away. This rearrangement joins TRBV6-5 to TRBJ2-7; D might be TRBD1 (5 bases). The CDR3 length is 15 residues. CDR1 MNHEY and CDR2 SVGAGI come from the germline V gene. Trimming took off 6 bases at V and 0 bases at J, with 15 bases between the two ends. For the CDR3, the DNA is TGTGCCAGCAGCCGTGCACAGGCTTACTCCTACGAGCAGTACTTC. Translated, it gives CASSRAQAYSYEQYF.

The chain carries TRBV30 and TRBJ2-1, with TRBD1 matching over 10 bases. Germline lookup yields CDR1 GTSNPN and CDR2 SVGIG (reference sequence). The CDR3 totals 14 residues. V trimming: 3 bases; J trimming: 7 bases; junction bases outside the gene matches: 6. In DNA form, the CDR3 reads TGTGCCTGGAGGAGACAGGGGGCGCGTAATGAGCAGTTCTTC. Its translation: CAWRRQGARNEQFF.

V usage is TRBV7-9 and J usage is TRBJ1-4; no firm D call. Trimming removed 3 bases from V and 5 bases from J, with 13 bases in between. Germline V CDR1 and CDR2: SEHNR, FQNEAQ (reference sequence). The CDR3 has 15 amino acids. The CDR3 spells CASSFADFTNEKLFF. CDR3 nucleotide sequence: TGTGCCAGCAGCTTCGCAGATTTCACGAATGAAAAACTGTTTTTT.

CDR3: CAVQTSGVRETQYF. The CDR3 bases are TGTGCCGTACAAACTAGCGGGGTCAGAGAGACCCAGTACTTC. The gene calls are TRBV15 and TRBJ2-5; 10 bases agree with TRBD2. Germline values: CDR1 LNHNV, CDR2 YYDKDF (reference sequence). The CDR3 has 14 amino acids. Germline trimming cut 11 bases from V and 4 bases from J; bases unmatched to any gene: 10.

The rearrangement uses TRBV11-3 and TRBJ2-1; perhaps TRBD1 as D (6 bases). Germline V gene sequence: CDR1 SGHNT, CDR2 YENEEA. The CDR3 loop spans 14 amino acids. V dropped 1 base and J dropped 6 bases, with 10 bases sitting between them. This chain's CDR3 is CASSLVARGNEQFF. CDR3 nucleotide sequence: TGTGCCAGCAGCTTAGTCGCCAGGGGCAATGAGCAGTTCTTC.

This clonotype occurred once. The DNA of the CDR3 is TGTGCCAGCAGTTATCGGACGGGCGAGGAGCAGTACTTC. It encodes CASSYRTGEEQYF. This rearrangement joins TRBV6-6 to TRBJ2-5; no definite D call. V was trimmed by 3 bases and J by 11 bases, leaving 16 bases between them. Germline V gives CDR1 MNHNY, CDR2 SVGAGI (reference sequence). The length of the CDR3 is 13 residues.

J is TRBJ2-7 and V is TRBV28; D gene unclear. V lost 7 bases, J lost 0 bases, and 13 bases lay in between. CDR1 is MDHEN and CDR2 is SYDVKM in the germline V gene. The CDR3 is made up of 14 amino acids. The CDR3 DNA is TGTGCCAGCACCCAGGTAGTCGGCTCCTACGAGCAGTACTTC. It is translated as CASTQVVGSYEQYF.

The CDR3, as DNA: TGCAGCTGCATCCCGGGTTCGGAGTACGGCTACACCTTC. Translating it yields CSCIPGSEYGYTF. This chain uses TRBV29-1 with TRBJ1-2; D uncertain. The germline V gene has CDR1 SQVTM and CDR2 ANQGSEA. The CDR3 covers 13 residues. Between the trimmed V and J ends, which lost 8 bases and 8 bases, there was a span of 21 bases.

The genes are TRBV3-1 and TRBJ2-1, with 7 bases aligning to TRBD1. Germline V gene data show CDR1 as LGHDT and CDR2 as YNNKEL (reference sequence). This CDR3 has 13 residues. Losses at the gene ends were 4 bases for V and 8 bases for J; bases not matched to a gene: 5. The CDR3 DNA reads TGTGCCAGCAGCCCCACAGGGGTCGATGAGCAGTTCTTC. It codes for CASSPTGVDEQFF.

The rearrangement uses TRBV5-1 and TRBJ1-2; TRBD1 might be the D (6 bases). The V end was cut by 3 bases, the J end by 6 bases, with 15 bases between. This CDR3 comprises 14 residues. From germline, CDR1 is SGHRS and CDR2 YFSETQ. Written as DNA, the CDR3 is TGCGCCAGCAGCTCAGTGGGGGGCGTCGATGGCTACACCTTC. It yields the protein CASSSVGGVDGYTF.